This T cell receptor (beta chain) is drawn from a study of memory CD4+ T cells and cytomegalovirus serostatus. Study overall: Donors were healthy Belgian adults, 8 to 10 CMV seropositive and fewer than 30 seronegative.

The CDR3 sequence is 15 residues long. V was clipped by 8 bases and J by 7 bases; unmatched bases: 12. Germline lookup yields CDR1 MDHEN and CDR2 SYDVKM. Produced via immunoSEQ multiplex PCR; TCRdb's table is partial and in-frame only. There are 40,000 to 45,000 clones in the sample; just over 75% occur only once, and approximately 1.9% lies in the top ten. Single viable CD3+CD4+CD8-CD45RO+ cells were sorted as the memory CD4+ T cells. The source is an adult in good health and CMV-seronegative. J is TRBJ2-7 and V is TRBV28, with 12 bases lining up with TRBD1. The specimen was memory CD4+ T cells from blood. The CDR3 is CASLGSGQGAAEQYF. The DNA of the CDR3 is TGTGCCAGCCTGGGGTCGGGACAGGGGGCGGCTGAGCAGTACTTC. The complete variable domain, with remaining parts taken from reference TRBV28 and TRBJ2-7, reads DVKVTQSSRYLVKRTGEKVFLECVQDMDHENMFWYRQDPGLGLRLIYFSYDVKMKEKGDIPEGYSVSREKKERFSLILESASTNQTSMYLCASLGSGQGAAEQYFGPGTRLTVT.